The entry below describes one TCR beta chain. Antigen: not known. The CDR3 regions of TCR beta were amplified from RNA transcripts. An initial round of RT-PCR targeting the TCR CDR3 relied on the HTBI primer set. TCRdb reprocessed the multiplex PCR reads via MiXCR and lists one record per CDR3 protein. The data hold approximately 350,000 distinct CDR3 sequences, with 15% observed a single time. These data belong to a study of T cells in Graves' hyperthyroidism and ophthalmopathy. Whole-study results and caveats: Through a model of 13 V-J features, ophthalmopathy was separated from stable hyperthyroidism.

The ends were cut back, 4 bases at V and 0 bases at J, with 10 bases in the middle. CDR3 length equals 15 residues. In germline, CDR1 is DFQATT, CDR2 SNEGSKA (reference sequence). The clonotype was recovered from a woman aged 55 to 70 with Graves' ophthalmopathy. The chain carries TRBV20-1 and TRBJ2-6, with D unresolved. Material for sequencing was blood. As DNA, the CDR3 is TGCAGTGCTAATACAGCAGCCTCTGGGGCCAACGTCCTGACTTTC. The encoded protein is CSANTAASGANVLTF.